The 20 T cell receptor beta chains below all came from one sample that was sequenced in a study of shared clonotypes between healthy human individuals. Naive CD8 cells comprised CD45RO-negative, CCR7-positively selected cells, excluding terminally differentiated effector memory CD45RA+ cells. Sequencing used immunoSEQ multiplex PCR; TCRdb keeps in-frame clones, though not all of them. The repertoire has over 750,000 clones, just over 95% of them found once; the top ten carry approximately 0.2%. Sequenced material: naive CD8+ T cells sorted from blood. All receptors come from a man aged 25-45 years in good health.

The gene calls are TRBV7-8 and TRBJ2-3, with 8 bases lining up with TRBD1. There are 15 residues in the CDR3. V lost 1 base to trimming and J lost 5 bases; unmatched junction nucleotides: 5. Germline CDR1 and CDR2: SGHVS and FQNEAQ. The CDR3 sequence is CASSLGRGRRDTQYF. CDR3 in DNA: TGTGCCAGCAGCTTAGGCAGGGGGCGAAGAGATACGCAGTATTTT. Complete variable domain (other parts from reference TRBV7-8 and TRBJ2-3): GAGVSQSPRYKVAKRGQDVALRCDPISGHVSLFWYQQALGQGPEFLTYFQNEAQLDKSGLPSDRFFAERPEGSVSTLKIQRTQQEDSAVYLCASSLGRGRRDTQYFGPGTRLTVL.

This rearrangement joins TRBV9 to TRBJ2-1; possibly TRBD1 or TRBD2 for D (5 bases each). The germline V and J ends were trimmed by 4 bases and 8 bases, with 19 bases remaining between them. Per germline, CDR1 SGDLS and CDR2 YYNGEE. The CDR3 contains 15 residues. CDR3: CASSYSGTPSYEQFF. The CDR3 DNA sequence: TGTGCCAGCAGCTATTCCGGGACCCCTAGTTATGAGCAGTTCTTC.

Concerning this clone itself: One end of the junction is discordant with germline, which a read error may explain. This chain connects TRBV11-2 to TRBJ2-1; D perhaps matches TRBD1 (7 bases). CDR1 is SGHAT, CDR2 FQNNGV, per germline. The CDR3 sequence is 11 residues long. CDR3 nucleotide sequence: TGTGCCAGCAGCTTAGGGCAGGGGGGAATCTTC. Translating it yields CASSLGQGGIF.

This sequence joins TRBV11-2 and TRBJ2-1; D call uncertain. The CDR3 runs 14 residues. V was pared by 5 bases and J by 2 bases, with 10 bases between. Germline values: CDR1 SGHAT, CDR2 FQNNGV. The CDR3 nucleotides are TGTGCCAGCAGCCCAGGCGTCGCCTACAATGAGCAGTTCTTC. It codes for CASSPGVAYNEQFF. The variable domain in full, completed from reference TRBV11-2 and TRBJ2-1, reads EAGVAQSPRYKIIEKRQSVAFWCNPISGHATLYWYQQILGQGPKLLIQFQNNGVVDDSQLPKDRFSAERLKGVDSTLKIQPAKLEDSAVYLCASSPGVAYNEQFFGPGTRLTVL.

This clone appeared a single time. This rearrangement joins TRBV11-2 to TRBJ1-1; D unclear. The germline gives CDR1 SGHAT, CDR2 FQNNGV. The CDR3 is made up of 17 amino acids. Trimming left V 1 base short and J 0 bases short, with 15 bases between. CDR3 nucleotides: TGTGCCAGCAGCTTAGTAAAAGCAGGCAGAATGAACACTGAAGCTTTCTTT. This codes for CASSLVKAGRMNTEAFF.

In the case of this clone: This specimen includes other DNA sequences encoding the same CDR3. The CDR3 reads CASSLAGGRGEQYF. The CDR3 DNA follows: TGCGCCAGCTCCCTGGCGGGGGGGCGAGGGGAGCAGTACTTC. This sequence joins TRBV5-1 and TRBJ2-7; the match to TRBD2 covers 9 bases. The CDR3 totals 14 residues. Losses at the gene ends were 7 bases for V and 7 bases for J; bases not matched to a gene: 12. Germline CDR1 and CDR2: SGHRS and YFSETQ. Combining the CDR3 with reference TRBV5-1 and TRBJ2-7 gives the whole variable domain KAGVTQTPRYLIKTRGQQVTLSCSPISGHRSVSWYQQTPGQGLQFLFEYFSETQRNKGNFPGRFSGRQFSNSRSEMNVSTLELGDSALYLCASSLAGGRGEQYFGPGTRLTVT.

The chain employs TRBV5-4 and TRBJ2-2; D not resolved. The CDR3 spans 16 residues. V was cut by 2 bases and J by 4 bases, with 15 bases left in between. Germline V lookup: CDR1 SGHNT, CDR2 YYREEE (reference sequence). DNA of the CDR3: TGTGCCAGCAGCTTCGAGACCCGAAAGGGCACCGGGGAGCTGTTTTTT. This codes for CASSFETRKGTGELFF.

J is TRBJ1-2 and V is TRBV19; D is possibly TRBD1 (5 bases). This CDR3 has 14 residues. V was shortened by 6 bases and J by 11 bases, with 22 bases between the two germline ends. Germline loops: CDR1 LNHDA, CDR2 SQIVND (reference sequence). The CDR3 DNA reads TGTGCCAGTAGGCCCCAATGGGGCGGGGGAACTTACACCTTC. As protein: CASRPQWGGGTYTF.

V gene TRBV29-1 combines with J gene TRBJ1-1; the D gene is possibly TRBD1 (5 bases). In germline, CDR1 is SQVTM, CDR2 ANQGSEA. CDR3 length: 14 residues. Trimming left V 3 bases short and J 0 bases short, with 11 bases between. In DNA, the CDR3 is TGCAGCGTTGATGCAGGGATCATGAACACTGAAGCTTTCTTT. Its protein product is CSVDAGIMNTEAFF.

The rearrangement uses TRBV21-1 and TRBJ2-7; no DNA check was done on the table's D call, TRBD1. TRBV21-1 is designated a pseudogene. This CDR3 is built from 17 residues. CDR3 in DNA: TGTGCCAGCAGCAAAGGGTCCCCGGACAGGAATGCCTACGAGCAGTACTTC. Translating gives CASSKGSPDRNAYEQYF.

The sample holds one count of this clone. The chain joins TRBV9 to TRBJ2-5, with D uncertain. From germline, CDR1 is SGDLS and CDR2 YYNGEE. This CDR3 contains 12 residues. V lost 4 bases and J 3 bases, leaving 7 bases between the germline ends. For the CDR3, the DNA is TGTGCCAGCAGCTCAGAGAAAGAGACCCAGTACTTC. Encoded protein: CASSSEKETQYF.

The chain couples TRBV12-2 to TRBJ2-7; TRBD2, the table's D call, lacks a check against the DNA. TRBV12-2 constitutes a pseudogene. The CDR3 covers 17 residues. This CDR3 is CASRLTPGLAGGYEQYF. CDR3 nucleotides: TGTGCAAGTCGCTTAACCCCTGGGCTAGCGGGAGGGTACGAGCAGTACTTC.

The chain employs TRBV28 and TRBJ2-3; D is unclear. From germline, CDR1 is MDHEN and CDR2 SYDVKM. This CDR3 has 17 residues. Trimming removed 3 bases from V and 6 bases from J, with 22 bases in between. CDR3: CASSLLTDTSQGDTQYF. CDR3 nucleotides: TGTGCCAGCAGTTTGCTCACGGATACCTCCCAAGGGGATACGCAGTATTTT.

The V call is TRBV7-9, the J call TRBJ1-4, with D tentatively TRBD1 (5 bases). Per germline, CDR1 SEHNR and CDR2 FQNEAQ (reference sequence). V was pared by 5 bases and J by 7 bases, with 20 bases between. The CDR3 sequence is 16 residues long. CDR3 in DNA: TGTGCCAGCAGCCGGGGGAGGGACGAGATAGGTGAAAAACTGTTTTTT. It yields the protein CASSRGRDEIGEKLFF. Variable domain in full (rest from reference TRBV7-9 and TRBJ1-4): DTGVSQNPRHKITKRGQNVTFRCDPISEHNRLYWYRQTLGQGPEFLTYFQNEAQLEKSRLLSDRFSAERPKGSFSTLEIQRTEQGDSAMYLCASSRGRDEIGEKLFFGSGTQLSVL.

V and J are TRBV13 and TRBJ2-4, with 13 bases fitting TRBD2. The CDR3 is 19 amino acids. Germline assignment: CDR1 PRHDT and CDR2 FYEKMQ (reference sequence). V gave up 2 bases and J gave up 1 base; unmatched junction bases: 8. As DNA, the CDR3 is TGTGCCAGCAGCTTACGCACTAGCGGGAGGGCCGAGGCCAAAAACATTCAGTACTTC. Its translation: CASSLRTSGRAEAKNIQYF.

V is TRBV10-2 and J is TRBJ2-7; D call uncertain. Germline values: CDR1 WSHSY, CDR2 SAAADI. The CDR3 has 13 residues. Trimming removed 1 base at V and 1 base at J, with 5 bases between. The DNA of the CDR3 is TGCGCCAGCAGTGAGTACAGATCCTACGAGCAGTACTTC. It encodes CASSEYRSYEQYF.

V gene TRBV11-2 combines with J gene TRBJ1-1, with D unresolved. Germline V gene sequence: CDR1 SGHAT, CDR2 FQNNGV. The CDR3 is 13 residues long. Trimming took off 1 base at V and 1 base at J, with 4 bases between the two ends. CDR3 sequence reads: CASSLVTNTEAFF. In nucleotides, the CDR3 is TGTGCCAGCAGCTTAGTAACGAACACTGAAGCTTTCTTT.

The chain employs TRBV15 and TRBJ2-2, with 8 bases that match TRBD1. Germline-derived CDR1 and CDR2 are LNHNV and YYDKDF (reference sequence). This CDR3 has 15 residues. V shed 10 bases, J shed 2 bases, and the junction held 9 bases outside the gene matches. This chain's CDR3 is CAIDAGGANTGELFF. The CDR3 DNA follows: TGTGCCATCGATGCAGGGGGCGCAAACACCGGGGAGCTGTTTTTT.

The chain links TRBV7-9 to TRBJ2-5; no definite D call. Trimming left V 1 base short and J 3 bases short, with 9 bases between. This CDR3 is built from 14 residues. Germline CDR1 is SEHNR and CDR2 is FQNEAQ (reference sequence). CDR3 nucleotide sequence: TGTGCCAGCAGCTTAGAGGGCTTTAAAGAGACCCAGTACTTC. Translation: CASSLEGFKETQYF.

The V call is TRBV9, the J call TRBJ2-1; D assignment may be TRBD1 or TRBD2 (6 bases each). Germline loops: CDR1 SGDLS, CDR2 YYNGEE. This CDR3 is 15 amino acids long. V lost 4 bases, J lost 4 bases, and 15 bases lay in between. CDR3 in DNA: TGTGCCAGCAGCCCCTCGGGGGCTGGGTACAATGAGCAGTTCTTC. This codes for CASSPSGAGYNEQFF.